The 30 T cell receptor beta chains in this list originate from one sample, sequenced in a study of T cell repertoires in ileal Crohn's disease (dated by TCRdb to about 2019). Library prep was done by the immunoSEQ multiplex PCR assay. Sourced from immuneACCESS, this table was stored by TCRdb with only in-frame sequences that have V and J called. A share of the clones is absent; for the studies checked, an unresolved V gene accounts for under half, and the remainder has no known explanation. This sample has about 13,000 clones in its table, and over 60% of those were observed once. Of the sample, over 6.5% falls within the top ten clones. The meaning of the sample's time point label: neoterminal ileum biopsy at postoperative endoscopy, about 6 months after surgery. Sample: ileal tissue. These receptors all stem from an adult with Crohn's disease.

This clone was picked up a small number of times. The V and J genes are TRBV6-6 and TRBJ1-4; 9 bases match TRBD1. V shed 6 bases, J shed 6 bases, and the junction held 8 bases outside the gene matches. Germline V gene lookup returns CDR1 MNHNY and CDR2 SVGAGI (reference sequence). CDR3 size: 15 residues. CDR3 coding DNA: TGTGCCAGCAGCGAAACAGGGGGCAGGGATGAAAAACTGTTTTTT. This codes for CASSETGGRDEKLFF.

This clone was recorded a few times. The chain combines TRBV10-1 with TRBJ2-2, with 7 bases that match TRBD1. The CDR3 is 15 residues long. Per the germline V gene, CDR1 is WNHNN and CDR2 is SYGVQD (reference sequence). Losses at the gene ends were 6 bases for V and 0 bases for J; bases not matched to a gene: 4. CDR3 sequence (DNA): TGCGCCAGCAGCCCCGGGACAGCGAACACCGGGGAGCTGTTTTTT. Amino acid sequence: CASSPGTANTGELFF.

Sample share makes this clone large. The chain links TRBV20-1 to TRBJ1-4; maybe TRBD1 (5 bases). The CDR3 extends over 11 amino acids. Germline lookup yields CDR1 DFQATT and CDR2 SNEGSKA (reference sequence). The V gene lost 7 bases and the J gene lost 8 bases, with 11 bases spanning the gap. The CDR3 loop reads CSGMDNEKLFF. The CDR3 DNA sequence: TGCAGTGGAATGGACAACGAAAAACTGTTTTTT.

V and J are TRBV11-3 and TRBJ2-1; no reliable D call. CDR1 and CDR2 (germline): SGHNT, YENEEA. The CDR3 spans 13 residues. With 5 bases removed from V and 10 bases from J, the gap between germline ends came to 15 bases. The CDR3 region has the DNA TGTGCCAGCAGCCCCGCCGGGTTCGAGGAGCAGTTCTTC. Its protein product is CASSPAGFEEQFF.

The chain is built from TRBV7-8 and TRBJ2-7; D is undetermined. CDR1 and CDR2 (germline): SGHVS, FQNEAQ. CDR3 length equals 12 residues. The V end lost 7 bases, the J end lost 5 bases, and 12 bases lay between the germline ends. CDR3 DNA: TGTGCCAGCACCCCCACTTGGGACGAGCAGTACTTC. Protein sequence: CASTPTWDEQYF.

The V and J genes are TRBV4-1 and TRBJ2-1; D possibly corresponds to TRBD2 (5 bases). V was cut by 5 bases and J by 1 base, with 18 bases left in between. CDR3 length: 17 amino acids. The germline V gene has CDR1 MGHRA and CDR2 YSYEKL. The CDR3 reads CASSFRGTPNSYNEQFF. CDR3 nucleotides: TGCGCCAGCAGCTTTCGGGGAACACCGAATTCCTACAATGAGCAGTTCTTC.

A few counts support this clone. The chain is built from TRBV19 and TRBJ1-3, with D hard to call. The CDR3 runs 17 residues. V was cut by 6 bases and J by 2 bases, with 20 bases left in between. CDR1 is LNHDA and CDR2 is SQIVND in the germline V gene (reference sequence). The CDR3 DNA reads as TGTGCCAGTAGCCTGTCCCCGGTCCTAGAGCCTGGAAACACCATATATTTT. Translation gives CASSLSPVLEPGNTIYF.

This clone was counted a few times. This sequence joins TRBV7-3 and TRBJ2-1; the match to TRBD2 covers 10 bases. This CDR3 comprises 17 residues. With V trimmed by 3 bases and J by 8 bases, 13 bases remained unmatched. The germline V gene has CDR1 SGHTA and CDR2 FQGTGA. In nucleotides, the CDR3 is TGTGCCAGCAGCTTGCCTAGCGGGGGTTCTCAAGGGGATGAGCAGTTCTTC. This codes for CASSLPSGGSQGDEQFF.

This clone was detected once. The rearrangement uses TRBV7-8 and TRBJ1-1; no clear D gene. The CDR3 covers 13 residues. CDR1 is SGHVS, CDR2 FQNEAQ, per germline. V lost 4 bases and J 8 bases, leaving 14 bases between the germline ends. The CDR3 DNA reads TGTGCCAGCAGCTGGGCCCGGTCGGTCGAAGCTTTCTTT. Translating gives CASSWARSVEAFF.

The chain has TRBV28 and TRBJ2-1; D might be TRBD1 (5 bases). The germline V gene has CDR1 MDHEN and CDR2 SYDVKM. Trimming shortened V by 1 base and J by 6 bases, and 13 bases separated the two germline ends. CDR3 length equals 15 residues. In nucleotides, the CDR3 is TGTGCCAGCAGTTTATCCACGCAGGGTCGCAATGAGCAGTTCTTC. Protein product: CASSLSTQGRNEQFF.

V gene TRBV6-1 combines with J gene TRBJ1-6; D unresolved. This CDR3 has 12 amino acids. The V end lost 2 bases, the J end lost 10 bases, and 6 bases lay between the germline ends. Germline-derived CDR1 and CDR2 are MNHNS and SASEGT. The CDR3 spells CASSEMRSPLHF. CDR3 sequence (DNA): TGTGCCAGCAGTGAAATGAGGTCACCCCTCCACTTT.

The chain links TRBV5-6 to TRBJ1-4; a possible D gene is TRBD1 (6 bases). This CDR3 is 15 amino acids long. Germline V gene data show CDR1 as SGHDT and CDR2 as YYEEEE. With 3 bases removed from V and 7 bases from J, the gap between germline ends came to 16 bases. The CDR3 region is CASSSSGALGEKLFF. The CDR3 bases are TGTGCCAGCAGCTCGTCGGGGGCGCTAGGTGAAAAACTGTTTTTT.

The CDR3 reads CASSIRGTGELFF. The CDR3 coding sequence is TGTGCCAGTAGTATCAGGGGAACCGGGGAGCTGTTTTTT. V gene TRBV19 combines with J gene TRBJ2-2; possibly TRBD1 for D (6 bases). The CDR3 is 13 residues long. CDR1 LNHDA and CDR2 SQIVND come from the germline V gene (reference sequence). Trimming took off 3 bases at V and 5 bases at J, with 7 bases between the two ends.

This clone has just one count. CDR3 amino acids: CASSFWAGGYQETQYF. The CDR3 coding sequence is TGTGCCAGCAGCTTTTGGGCGGGGGGATACCAAGAGACCCAGTACTTC. The gene calls are TRBV5-4 and TRBJ2-5, with TRBD2 matching over 8 bases. This CDR3 is built from 16 residues. Trimming cost V 2 bases and J 0 bases; bases outside gene matches: 6. Germline V lookup: CDR1 SGHNT, CDR2 YYREEE (reference sequence).

This clone was recorded a few times. The rearrangement uses TRBV27 and TRBJ2-5; tentative D call: TRBD2 (6 bases). V lost 6 bases to trimming and J lost 3 bases, with 14 bases between them. The germline V gene encodes CDR1 MNHEY and CDR2 SMNVEV (reference sequence). This CDR3 has 14 amino acids. The CDR3 sequence is CASRLIGTEETQYF. CDR3 in DNA: TGTGCCAGCAGGCTGATAGGGACTGAAGAGACCCAGTACTTC.

CDR3 residues: CASSVVRDPGELFF. In DNA form, the CDR3 reads TGTGCCAGCAGCGTAGTCAGGGATCCCGGGGAGCTGTTTTTT. This sequence joins TRBV9 and TRBJ2-2, with D possibly matching TRBD1 (5 bases). Germline lookup yields CDR1 SGDLS and CDR2 YYNGEE. The CDR3 has 14 residues. Trimming took 0 bases from V and 6 from J, leaving 9 bases between them.

The chain is built from TRBV30 and TRBJ1-2; D not certain. CDR3 length equals 15 residues. CDR1 and CDR2 from the germline V gene are GTSNPN and SVGIG (reference sequence). V was cut by 1 base and J by 1 base, with 13 bases left in between. For the CDR3, the DNA is TGTGCCTGGAGTGCAGTAACGGCCAATAACTATGGCTACACCTTC. Translated, it gives CAWSAVTANNYGYTF.

The chain links TRBV11-2 to TRBJ2-7, with D hard to call. This CDR3 region has 14 residues. V lost 5 bases, J lost 2 bases, and 13 bases lay in between. CDR1 and CDR2 from the germline V gene are SGHAT and FQNNGV. The CDR3 protein is CASSLHMGTYEQYF. The CDR3 DNA reads as TGTGCCAGCAGCCTTCACATGGGGACCTACGAGCAGTACTTC.

The gene calls are TRBV2 and TRBJ2-3; the D gene is possibly TRBD1 (5 bases). V lost 6 bases to trimming and J lost 2 bases, with 9 bases between them. Germline V gives CDR1 SNHLY, CDR2 FYNNEI. The CDR3 has 13 amino acids. This CDR3 is CASRVGATDTQYF. Here the CDR3 DNA reads TGTGCCAGCAGGGTAGGGGCCACAGATACGCAGTATTTT.

This chain uses TRBV19 with TRBJ2-1; 8 positions match TRBD1. With 7 bases clipped from V and 4 bases from J, the junction kept 9 bases outside the gene matches. The germline V gene has CDR1 LNHDA and CDR2 SQIVND (reference sequence). The CDR3 loop spans 15 amino acids. CDR3 sequence: CASTKKGTGYNEQFF. DNA of the CDR3: TGTGCCAGTACCAAAAAGGGGACAGGATACAATGAGCAGTTCTTC. Filled out from reference TRBV19 and TRBJ2-1, the complete variable domain reads DGGITQSPKYLFRKEGQNVTLSCEQNLNHDAMYWYRQDPGQGLRLIYYSQIVNDFQKGDIAEGYSVSREKKESFPLTVTSAQKNPTAFYLCASTKKGTGYNEQFFGPGTRLTVL.

The chain couples TRBV7-2 to TRBJ2-5; D not certain. CDR1 is SGHTA and CDR2 is FQGNSA in the germline V gene. The V gene lost 5 bases and the J gene lost 9 bases, with 16 bases spanning the gap. There are 13 residues in the CDR3. CDR3 bases: TGTGCCAGCAGCGCCGGACCAGATAGGGCCCAGTACTTC. This sequence encodes CASSAGPDRAQYF.

The chain uses TRBV11-2 and TRBJ2-7; D uncertain. The CDR3 contains 13 residues. Germline CDR1 reads SGHAT; CDR2 reads FQNNGV. Trimming removed 1 base at V and 9 bases at J, with 13 bases between. The CDR3 sequence is CASSLGPAFVQYF. The CDR3, as DNA: TGTGCCAGCAGCTTAGGCCCCGCCTTTGTGCAGTACTTC. Full variable domain (rest looked up from reference TRBV11-2 and TRBJ2-7): EAGVAQSPRYKIIEKRQSVAFWCNPISGHATLYWYQQILGQGPKLLIQFQNNGVVDDSQLPKDRFSAERLKGVDSTLKIQPAKLEDSAVYLCASSLGPAFVQYFGPGTRLTVT.

The chain links TRBV27 to TRBJ1-2, with D tentatively TRBD1 (5 bases). Germline V lookup: CDR1 MNHEY, CDR2 SMNVEV (reference sequence). Trimming took 5 bases from V and 8 from J, leaving 18 bases between them. The CDR3 runs to 14 residues. Here the CDR3 DNA reads TGTGCCAGCAGTACGCATGATTGGGGCGGGGGCTACACCTTC. Its translation is CASSTHDWGGGYTF.

This chain uses TRBV6-4 with TRBJ1-2; the D gene is possibly TRBD1 (5 bases). The CDR3 covers 14 residues. Germline loops: CDR1 MRHNA, CDR2 SNTAGT. V lost 3 bases and J lost 3, with 11 bases in between. The CDR3 spells CASSEGAGHYGYTF. CDR3 nucleotides: TGTGCCAGCAGTGAAGGGGCAGGACACTATGGCTACACCTTC.

The chain joins TRBV2 to TRBJ1-5; TRBD1 matches 7 bases. Germline V gene sequence: CDR1 SNHLY, CDR2 FYNNEI. This CDR3 is built from 15 residues. V lost 2 bases and J lost 6; bases outside the gene matches: 7. CDR3 residues: CASSERTGWGQPQHF. In DNA form, the CDR3 reads TGTGCCAGCAGTGAACGGACAGGATGGGGTCAGCCCCAGCATTTT. Variable domain in full (rest from reference TRBV2 and TRBJ1-5): EPEVTQTPSHQVTQMGQEVILRCVPISNHLYFYWYRQILGQKVEFLVSFYNNEISEKSEIFDDQFSVERPDGSNFTLKIRSTKLEDSAMYFCASSERTGWGQPQHFGDGTRLSIL.

This rearrangement joins TRBV27 to TRBJ2-7, with D hard to call. CDR1 is MNHEY, CDR2 SMNVEV, per germline (reference sequence). Trimming removed 1 base from V and 3 bases from J, with 7 bases in between. The length of the CDR3 is 13 residues. The CDR3 DNA is TGTGCCAGCAGTTTATTTGACGGCTACGAGCAGTACTTC. This translates into CASSLFDGYEQYF.

The chain links TRBV7-2 to TRBJ2-3; 9 positions agree with TRBD2. Germline-derived CDR1 and CDR2 are SGHTA and FQGNSA. This CDR3 region has 16 residues. Trimming removed 1 base from V and 7 bases from J; junction bases left unmatched: 9. Written as DNA, the CDR3 is TGTGCCAGCAGCTTAGTGTCGGCGGGGGGGCCATATACGCAGTATTTT. Encoded protein: CASSLVSAGGPYTQYF. Complete variable domain (other parts from reference TRBV7-2 and TRBJ2-3): GAGVSQSPSNKVTEKGKDVELRCDPISGHTALYWYRQSLGQGLEFLIYFQGNSAPDKSGLPSDRFSAERTGGSVSTLTIQRTQQEDSAVYLCASSLVSAGGPYTQYFGPGTRLTVL.

To note about this clone: In the same sample, other DNA sequences code for this CDR3. This chain joins TRBV5-6 and TRBJ2-7, with D possibly matching TRBD1 (6 bases). CDR3 length: 16 amino acids. The V end was cut by 2 bases, the J end by 1 base, with 16 bases between. Germline V CDR1 and CDR2: SGHDT, YYEEEE. The CDR3 bases are TGTGCCAGCAGCTTATATTCCGGCCAGGGGTCCTACGAGCAGTACTTC. Amino acids: CASSLYSGQGSYEQYF. The complete variable domain, with remaining parts taken from reference TRBV5-6 and TRBJ2-7, reads DAGVTQSPTHLIKTRGQQVTLRCSPKSGHDTVSWYQQALGQGPQFIFQYYEEEERQRGNFPDRFSGHQFPNYSSELNVNALLLGDSALYLCASSLYSGQGSYEQYFGPGTRLTVT.

This clone turned up a few times. This chain links TRBV6-1 with TRBJ1-6; D is perhaps TRBD1 (6 bases). Germline CDR1 reads MNHNS; CDR2 reads SASEGT. CDR3 length equals 15 residues. The V gene lost 10 bases and the J gene lost 0 bases, with 13 bases spanning the gap. In nucleotides, the CDR3 is TGTGCCACGGGGGGGGGCAGCTCCTATAATTCACCCCTCCACTTT. It yields the protein CATGGGSSYNSPLHF.

V usage is TRBV7-9 and J usage is TRBJ2-7, with D possibly TRBD2 on 7 matching bases. This CDR3 spans 16 amino acids. V was shortened by 0 bases and J by 3 bases, with 15 bases between the two germline ends. Germline V gives CDR1 SEHNR, CDR2 FQNEAQ (reference sequence). The chain's CDR3 is CASSLASGEGFYEQYF. The CDR3 nucleotides are TGTGCCAGCAGCTTAGCGTCAGGGGAGGGGTTCTACGAGCAGTACTTC.